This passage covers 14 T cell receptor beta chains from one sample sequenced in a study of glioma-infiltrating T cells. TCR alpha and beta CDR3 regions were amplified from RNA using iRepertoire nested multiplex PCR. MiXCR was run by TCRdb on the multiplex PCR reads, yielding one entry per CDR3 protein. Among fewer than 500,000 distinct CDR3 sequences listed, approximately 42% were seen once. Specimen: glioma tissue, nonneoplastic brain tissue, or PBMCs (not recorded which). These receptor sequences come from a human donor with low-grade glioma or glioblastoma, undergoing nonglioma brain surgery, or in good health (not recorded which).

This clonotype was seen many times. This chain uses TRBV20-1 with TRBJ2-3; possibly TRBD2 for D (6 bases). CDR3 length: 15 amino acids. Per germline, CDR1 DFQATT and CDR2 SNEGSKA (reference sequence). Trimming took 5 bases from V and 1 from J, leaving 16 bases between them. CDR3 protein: CSAYLALGGTDTQYF. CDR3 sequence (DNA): TGCAGTGCTTATCTAGCGTTAGGGGGCACAGATACGCAGTATTTT.

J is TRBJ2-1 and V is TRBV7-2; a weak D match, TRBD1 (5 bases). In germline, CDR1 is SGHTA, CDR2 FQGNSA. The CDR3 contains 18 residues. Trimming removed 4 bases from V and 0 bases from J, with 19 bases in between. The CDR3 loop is CASSSYLQVFSSYNEQFF. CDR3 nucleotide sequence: TGTGCCAGCAGCTCGTATTTACAGGTCTTTAGCTCCTACAATGAGCAGTTCTTC.

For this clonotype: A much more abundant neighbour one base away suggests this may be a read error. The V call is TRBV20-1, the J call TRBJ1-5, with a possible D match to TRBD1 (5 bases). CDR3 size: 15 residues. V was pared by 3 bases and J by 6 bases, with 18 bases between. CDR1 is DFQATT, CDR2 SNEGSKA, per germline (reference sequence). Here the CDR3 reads CSASNPAGRGQPQHF. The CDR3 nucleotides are TGCAGTGCTAGTAATCCGGCAGGGCGGGGTCAGCCCCAGCATTTT.

CDR3 coding DNA: TGTGCCAGCAGTCCCGCACGGGAAGGGCCCTACGAGCAGTACTTC. This encodes CASSPAREGPYEQYF. The chain couples TRBV28 to TRBJ2-7, with a possible D match to TRBD2 (5 bases). CDR1 is MDHEN, CDR2 SYDVKM, per germline. The CDR3 has 15 amino acids. V gave up 5 bases and J gave up 2 bases, with 16 bases separating them.

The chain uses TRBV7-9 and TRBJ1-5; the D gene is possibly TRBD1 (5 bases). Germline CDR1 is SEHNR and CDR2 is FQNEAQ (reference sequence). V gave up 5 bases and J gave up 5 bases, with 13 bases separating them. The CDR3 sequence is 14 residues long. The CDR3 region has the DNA TGTGCCAGCAGCCTAGTCGGGACCTATCAGCCCCAGCATTTT. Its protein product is CASSLVGTYQPQHF.

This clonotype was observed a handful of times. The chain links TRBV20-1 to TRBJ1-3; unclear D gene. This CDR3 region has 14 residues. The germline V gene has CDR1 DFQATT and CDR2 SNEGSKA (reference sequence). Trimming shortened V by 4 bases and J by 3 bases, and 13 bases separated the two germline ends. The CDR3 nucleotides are TGCAGTGCTATCGATTTCGGGATTGGAAACACCATATATTTT. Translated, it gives CSAIDFGIGNTIYF.

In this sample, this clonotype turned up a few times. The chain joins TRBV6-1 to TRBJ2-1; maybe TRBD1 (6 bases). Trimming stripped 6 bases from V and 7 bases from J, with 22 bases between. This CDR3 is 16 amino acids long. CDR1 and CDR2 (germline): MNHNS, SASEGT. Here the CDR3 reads CASSSEQGFGSNEQFF. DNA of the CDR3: TGTGCCAGCAGCTCGGAACAGGGTTTCGGTTCTAATGAGCAGTTCTTC.

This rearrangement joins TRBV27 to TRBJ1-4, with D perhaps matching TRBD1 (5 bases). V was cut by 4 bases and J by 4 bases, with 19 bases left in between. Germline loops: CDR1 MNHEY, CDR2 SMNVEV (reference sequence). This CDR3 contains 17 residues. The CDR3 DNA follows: TGTGCCAGCAGTTCCCTGCTCCCCGGGGCTCTTAATGAAAAACTGTTTTTT. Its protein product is CASSSLLPGALNEKLFF.

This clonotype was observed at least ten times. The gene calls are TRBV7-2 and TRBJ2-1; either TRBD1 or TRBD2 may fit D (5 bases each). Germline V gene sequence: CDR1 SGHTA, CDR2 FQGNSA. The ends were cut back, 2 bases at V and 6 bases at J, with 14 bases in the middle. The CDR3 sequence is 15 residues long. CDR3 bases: TGTGCCAGCAGCTTATGGGGGATCACGACCAATGAGCAGTTCTTC. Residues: CASSLWGITTNEQFF.

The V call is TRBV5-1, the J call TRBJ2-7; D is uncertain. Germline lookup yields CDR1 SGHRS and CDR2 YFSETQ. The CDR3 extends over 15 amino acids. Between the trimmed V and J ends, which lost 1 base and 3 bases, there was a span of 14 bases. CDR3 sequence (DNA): TGCGCCAGCAGCTTGTCACCAGGCACGGACTACGAGCAGTACTTC. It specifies CASSLSPGTDYEQYF.

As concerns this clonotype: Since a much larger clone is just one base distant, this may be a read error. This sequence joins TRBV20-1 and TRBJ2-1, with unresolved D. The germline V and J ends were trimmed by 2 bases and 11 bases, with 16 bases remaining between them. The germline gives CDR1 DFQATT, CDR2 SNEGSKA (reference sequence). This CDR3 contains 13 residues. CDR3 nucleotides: TGCAGTGCTAGAAGTGGGTTTAGTAATAAGCAGTTCTTC. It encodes CSARSGFSNKQFF.

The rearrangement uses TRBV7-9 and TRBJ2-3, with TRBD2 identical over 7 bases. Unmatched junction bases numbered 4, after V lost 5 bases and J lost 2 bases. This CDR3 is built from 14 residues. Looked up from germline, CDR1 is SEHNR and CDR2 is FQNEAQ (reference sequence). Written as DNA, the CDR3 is TGTGCCAGCAGCCAGACTAGCTACACAGATACGCAGTATTTT. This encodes CASSQTSYTDTQYF.

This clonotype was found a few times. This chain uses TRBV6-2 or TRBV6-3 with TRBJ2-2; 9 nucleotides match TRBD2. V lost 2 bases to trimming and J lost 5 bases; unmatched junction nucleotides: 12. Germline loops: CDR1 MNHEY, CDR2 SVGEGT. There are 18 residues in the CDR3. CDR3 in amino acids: CASSYPRLAGEMTGELFF. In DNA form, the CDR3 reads TGTGCCAGCAGTTACCCAAGATTAGCGGGAGAGATGACCGGGGAGCTGTTTTTT.

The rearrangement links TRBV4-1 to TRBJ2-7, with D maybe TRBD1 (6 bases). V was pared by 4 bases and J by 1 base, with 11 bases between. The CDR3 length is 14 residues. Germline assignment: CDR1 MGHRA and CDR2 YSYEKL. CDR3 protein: CASSPKTGSYEQYF. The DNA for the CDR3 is TGCGCCAGCAGCCCGAAGACAGGATCCTACGAGCAGTACTTC.